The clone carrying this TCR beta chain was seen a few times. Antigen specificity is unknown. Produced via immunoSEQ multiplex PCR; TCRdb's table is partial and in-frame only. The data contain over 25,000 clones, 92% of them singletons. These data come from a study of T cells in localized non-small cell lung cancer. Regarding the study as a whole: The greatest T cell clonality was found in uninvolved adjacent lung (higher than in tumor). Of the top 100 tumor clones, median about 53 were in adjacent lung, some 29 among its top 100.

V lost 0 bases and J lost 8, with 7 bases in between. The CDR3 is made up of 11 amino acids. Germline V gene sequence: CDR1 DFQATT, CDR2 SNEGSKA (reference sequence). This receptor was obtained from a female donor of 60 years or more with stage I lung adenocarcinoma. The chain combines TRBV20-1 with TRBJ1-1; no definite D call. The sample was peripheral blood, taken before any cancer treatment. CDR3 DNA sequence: TGCAGTGCTAGAGATTCCCCGGAAGCTTTCTTT. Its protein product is CSARDSPEAFF.